This T cell receptor beta chain was captured by sequencing in a study of response to subunit inactivated influenza vaccine. Study observations and caveats: Each seasonal flu vaccination may recruit only limited new T cells, authors suggested.

TCRdb re-analysed the RT-PCR reads in MiXCR, keeping a single row per CDR3 protein. The sample consists of over 800,000 distinct CDR3 sequences, around 21% of them appearing once. The length of the CDR3 is 13 residues. V was pared by 1 base and J by 9 bases, with 10 bases between. Per the germline V gene, CDR1 is SGHTA and CDR2 is FQGNSA. This clonotype was seen only a few times. Its matching antigen is unknown. Here the sequenced sample was PBMCs from blood, taken more than 4 days after vaccination. The V gene is TRBV7-2, the J gene TRBJ2-1; D perhaps matches TRBD2 (6 bases). This receptor was identified in a middle-aged man who received an inactivated influenza vaccine. This CDR3 reads CASSLEILAEQFF. CDR3 DNA: TGTGCCAGCAGCTTAGAGATACTAGCTGAGCAGTTCTTC.